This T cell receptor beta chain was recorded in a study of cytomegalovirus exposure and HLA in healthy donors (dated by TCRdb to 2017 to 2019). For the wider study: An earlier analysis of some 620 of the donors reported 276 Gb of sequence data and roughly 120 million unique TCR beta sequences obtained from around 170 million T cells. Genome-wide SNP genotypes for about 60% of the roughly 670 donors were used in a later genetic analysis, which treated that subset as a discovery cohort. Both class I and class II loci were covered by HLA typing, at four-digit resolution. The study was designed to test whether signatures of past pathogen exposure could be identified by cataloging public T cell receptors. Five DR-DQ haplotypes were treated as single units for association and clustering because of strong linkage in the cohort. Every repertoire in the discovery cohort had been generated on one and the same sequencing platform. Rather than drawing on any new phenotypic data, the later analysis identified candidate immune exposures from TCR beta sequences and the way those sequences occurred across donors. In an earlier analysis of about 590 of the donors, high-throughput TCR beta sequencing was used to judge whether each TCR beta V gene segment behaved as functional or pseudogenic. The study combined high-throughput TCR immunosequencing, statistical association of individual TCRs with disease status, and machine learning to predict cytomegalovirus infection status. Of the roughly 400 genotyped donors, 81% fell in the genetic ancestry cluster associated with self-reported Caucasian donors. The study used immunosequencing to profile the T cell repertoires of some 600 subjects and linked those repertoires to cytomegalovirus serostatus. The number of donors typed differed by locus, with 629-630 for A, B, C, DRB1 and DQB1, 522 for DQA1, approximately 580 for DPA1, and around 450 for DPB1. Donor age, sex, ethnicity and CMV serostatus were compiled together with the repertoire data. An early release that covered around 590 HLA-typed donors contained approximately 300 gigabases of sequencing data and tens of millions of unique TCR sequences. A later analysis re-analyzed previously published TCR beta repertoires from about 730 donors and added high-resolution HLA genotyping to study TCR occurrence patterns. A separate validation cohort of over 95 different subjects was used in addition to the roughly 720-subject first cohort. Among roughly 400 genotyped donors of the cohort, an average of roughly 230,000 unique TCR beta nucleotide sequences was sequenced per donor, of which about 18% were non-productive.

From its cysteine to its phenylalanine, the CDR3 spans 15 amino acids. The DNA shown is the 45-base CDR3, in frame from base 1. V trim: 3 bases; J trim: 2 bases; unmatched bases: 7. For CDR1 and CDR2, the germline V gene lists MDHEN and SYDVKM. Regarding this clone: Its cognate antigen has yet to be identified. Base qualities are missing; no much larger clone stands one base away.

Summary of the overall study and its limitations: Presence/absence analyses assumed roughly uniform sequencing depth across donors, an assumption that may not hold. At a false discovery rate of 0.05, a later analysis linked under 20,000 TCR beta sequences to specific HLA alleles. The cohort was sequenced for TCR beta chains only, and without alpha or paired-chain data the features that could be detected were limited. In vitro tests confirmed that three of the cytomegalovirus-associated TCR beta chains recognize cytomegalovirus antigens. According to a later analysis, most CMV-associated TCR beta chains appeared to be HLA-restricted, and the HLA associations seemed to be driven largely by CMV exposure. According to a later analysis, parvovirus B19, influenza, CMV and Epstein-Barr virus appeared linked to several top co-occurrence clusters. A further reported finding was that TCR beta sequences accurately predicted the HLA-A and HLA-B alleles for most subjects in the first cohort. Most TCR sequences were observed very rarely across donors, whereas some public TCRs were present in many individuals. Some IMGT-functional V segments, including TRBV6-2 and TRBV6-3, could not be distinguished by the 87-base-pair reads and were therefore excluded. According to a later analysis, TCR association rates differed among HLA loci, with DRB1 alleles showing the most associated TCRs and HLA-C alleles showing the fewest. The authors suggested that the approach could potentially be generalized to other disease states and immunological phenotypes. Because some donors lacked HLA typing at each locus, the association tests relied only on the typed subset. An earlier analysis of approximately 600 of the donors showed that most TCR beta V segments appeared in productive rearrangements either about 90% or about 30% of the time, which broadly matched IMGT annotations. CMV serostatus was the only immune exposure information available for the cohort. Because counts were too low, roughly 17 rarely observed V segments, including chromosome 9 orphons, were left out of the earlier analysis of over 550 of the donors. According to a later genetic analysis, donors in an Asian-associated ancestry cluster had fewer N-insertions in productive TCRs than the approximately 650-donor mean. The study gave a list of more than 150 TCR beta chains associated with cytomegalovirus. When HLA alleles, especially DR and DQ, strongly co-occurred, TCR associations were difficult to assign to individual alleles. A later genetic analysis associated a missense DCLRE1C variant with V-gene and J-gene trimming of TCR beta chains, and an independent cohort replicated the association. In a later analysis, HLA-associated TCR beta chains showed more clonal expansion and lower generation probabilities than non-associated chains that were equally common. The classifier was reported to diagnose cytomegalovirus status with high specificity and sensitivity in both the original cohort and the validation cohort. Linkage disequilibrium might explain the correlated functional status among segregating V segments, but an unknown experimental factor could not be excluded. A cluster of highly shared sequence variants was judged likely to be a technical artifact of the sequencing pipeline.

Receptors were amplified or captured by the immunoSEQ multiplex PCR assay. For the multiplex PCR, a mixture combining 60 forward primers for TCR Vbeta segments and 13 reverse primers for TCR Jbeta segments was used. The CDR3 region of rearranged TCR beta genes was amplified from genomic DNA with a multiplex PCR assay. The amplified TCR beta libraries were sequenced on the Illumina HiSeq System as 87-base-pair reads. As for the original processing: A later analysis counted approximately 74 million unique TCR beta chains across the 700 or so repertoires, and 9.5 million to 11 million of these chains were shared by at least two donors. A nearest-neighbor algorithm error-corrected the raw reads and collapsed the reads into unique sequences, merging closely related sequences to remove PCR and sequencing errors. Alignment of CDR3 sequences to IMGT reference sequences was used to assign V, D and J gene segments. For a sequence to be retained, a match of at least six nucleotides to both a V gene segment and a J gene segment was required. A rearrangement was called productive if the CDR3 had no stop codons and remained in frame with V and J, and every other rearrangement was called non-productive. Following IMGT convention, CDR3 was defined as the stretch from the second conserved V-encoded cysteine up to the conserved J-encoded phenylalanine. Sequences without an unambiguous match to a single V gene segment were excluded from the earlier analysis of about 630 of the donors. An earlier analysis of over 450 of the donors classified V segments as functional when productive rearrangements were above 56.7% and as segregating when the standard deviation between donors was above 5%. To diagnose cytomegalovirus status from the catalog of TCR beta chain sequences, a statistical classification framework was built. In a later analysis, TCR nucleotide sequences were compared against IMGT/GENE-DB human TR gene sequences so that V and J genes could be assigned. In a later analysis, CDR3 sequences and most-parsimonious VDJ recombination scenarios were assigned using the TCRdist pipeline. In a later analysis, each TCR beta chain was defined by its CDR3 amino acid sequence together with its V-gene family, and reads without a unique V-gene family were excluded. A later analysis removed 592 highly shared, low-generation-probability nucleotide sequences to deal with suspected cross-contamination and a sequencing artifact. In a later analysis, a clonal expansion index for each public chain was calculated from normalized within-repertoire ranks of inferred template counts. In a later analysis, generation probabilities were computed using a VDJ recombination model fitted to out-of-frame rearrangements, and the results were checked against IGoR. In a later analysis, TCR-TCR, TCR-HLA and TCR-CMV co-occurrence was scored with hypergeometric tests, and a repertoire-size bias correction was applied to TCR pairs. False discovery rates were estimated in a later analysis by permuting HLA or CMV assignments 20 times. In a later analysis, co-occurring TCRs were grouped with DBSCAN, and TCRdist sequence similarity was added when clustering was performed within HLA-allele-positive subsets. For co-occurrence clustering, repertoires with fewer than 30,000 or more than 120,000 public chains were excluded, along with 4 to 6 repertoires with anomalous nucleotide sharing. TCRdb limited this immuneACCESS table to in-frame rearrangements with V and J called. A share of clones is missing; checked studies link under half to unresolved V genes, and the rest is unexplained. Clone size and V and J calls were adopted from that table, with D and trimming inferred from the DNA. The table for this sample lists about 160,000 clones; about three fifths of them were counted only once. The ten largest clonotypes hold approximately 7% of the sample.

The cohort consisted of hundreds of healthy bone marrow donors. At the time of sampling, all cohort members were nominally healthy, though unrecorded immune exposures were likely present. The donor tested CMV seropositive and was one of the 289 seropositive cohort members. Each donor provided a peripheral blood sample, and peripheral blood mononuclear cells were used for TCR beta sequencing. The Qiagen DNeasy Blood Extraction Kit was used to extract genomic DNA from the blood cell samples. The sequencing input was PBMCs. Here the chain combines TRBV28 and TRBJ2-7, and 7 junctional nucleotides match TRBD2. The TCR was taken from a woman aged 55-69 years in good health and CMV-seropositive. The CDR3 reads CASSFGLAGTYEQYF. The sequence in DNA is TGTGCCAGCAGTTTCGGTTTAGCGGGTACCTACGAGCAGTACTTC.